These T cell receptor beta chains were read from a single sample in a study of human T cells and chemical hapten exposure. TCRdb passed the RACE reads through MiXCR, listing each CDR3 protein once. The sample comprises approximately 52,000 distinct CDR3 sequences, 8% to 13% of which are singletons, and about 2% rests with the top ten. The starting material was whole blood, obtained in connection with sensitization to the hapten diphenylcyclopropenone (DPC). The receptors here all came from a middle-aged woman with alopecia areata. Some clones in this sample may be carry-over from other donors' samples. The CDR3 runs from the conserved cysteine through the conserved F or W. Fields, in order: V gene, clone size, D gene, J gene, CDR3 DNA, CDR3 protein. The D gene is left open where the match is weak. The listing skips clone size in some rows; elsewhere it reads once, few, many or a size class.

V: TRBV30; size: many; D: NA; J: TRBJ2-7; DNA: TGTGCCTGGAGCGTAGGAGGGGCAGAGCCCTACGAGCAGTACTTC; CDR3: CAWSVGGAEPYEQYF
V: TRBV28; size: NA; D: TRBD2; J: TRBJ2-3; DNA: TGTGCCAGCACCGATAGGGCGGGAGGGACAGATACGCAGTATTTT; CDR3: CASTDRAGGTDTQYF
V: TRBV12-3/TRBV12-4; size: many; D: NA; J: TRBJ2-1; DNA: TGTGCCAGCAGTACGGGGGCGGGGACCCTGTTCTTC; CDR3: CASSTGAGTLFF
V: TRBV12-2; size: NA; D: NA; J: TRBJ1-5; DNA: TGTGCAAGTCGCCAAAGTTTTTTCCGGGACAGGGCGTTTTGTCAGCCCCAGCATTTT; CDR3: CASRQSFFRDRAFCQPQHF
V: TRBV7-9; size: NA; D: NA; J: TRBJ1-5; DNA: TGTGCCAGCAGCTTAGGACCGACGGGTCAGCCCCAGCATTTT; CDR3: CASSLGPTGQPQHF
V: TRBV18; size: few; D: TRBD2; J: TRBJ2-7; DNA: TGTGCCAGCTCACAGAGCGGGGGAATGAACGAGCAGTACTTC; CDR3: CASSQSGGMNEQYF
V: TRBV18; size: NA; D: NA; J: TRBJ2-2; DNA: TGTGCCAGCTCACCAGGACAACACACCGGGGAGCTGTTTTTT; CDR3: CASSPGQHTGELFF
V: TRBV6-1; size: NA; D: NA; J: TRBJ2-1; DNA: TGTGCCAGCAGTGTCTCAGGGATAGCAGACAATGAGCAGTTCTTC; CDR3: CASSVSGIADNEQFF
V: TRBV9; size: NA; D: NA; J: TRBJ2-1; DNA: TGTGCCAGCAGCGTGCGGCAGTCCAATGAGCAGTTCTTC; CDR3: CASSVRQSNEQFF
V: TRBV7-2; size: many; D: TRBD2; J: TRBJ2-1; DNA: TGTGCCAGCAGCTTATCCCCTCGGACTAGCGGGGGGGCCTACAATGAGCAGTTCTTC; CDR3: CASSLSPRTSGGAYNEQFF
V: TRBV7-8; size: few; D: NA; J: TRBJ2-3; DNA: TGTGCCAGCAGCGCGGCCCCCACGCAGTATTTT; CDR3: CASSAAPTQYF
V: TRBV29-1; size: few; D: NA; J: TRBJ2-3; DNA: TGCAGCGCCCGACAGAGCACAGATACGCAGTATTTT; CDR3: CSARQSTDTQYF
V: TRBV28; size: few; D: TRBD1; J: TRBJ1-2; DNA: TGTGCCAGCAGTTTATTCGACACAGGGGATGGCTACACCTTC; CDR3: CASSLFDTGDGYTF
V: TRBV3-1; size: few; D: TRBD2; J: TRBJ2-3; DNA: TGTGCCAGCAGCCAAGAAGCTAGCGGGGACACAGATACGCAGTATTTT; CDR3: CASSQEASGDTDTQYF
V: TRBV12-3/TRBV12-4; size: few; D: TRBD1; J: TRBJ2-1; DNA: TGTGCCAGCAGTTTACTCTCCGGACAGGGGTCAAATGAGCAGTTCTTC; CDR3: CASSLLSGQGSNEQFF
V: TRBV12-3/TRBV12-4; size: many; D: NA; J: TRBJ1-6; DNA: TGTGCCAGCAGTTCCATGAGAGATTCACCCCTCCACTTT; CDR3: CASSSMRDSPLHF
V: TRBV5-1; size: many; D: TRBD1; J: TRBJ1-3; DNA: TGCGCCAGCAGCCGACAGGGGACAGGAAACACCATATATTTT; CDR3: CASSRQGTGNTIYF
V: TRBV7-2; size: few; D: NA; J: TRBJ2-3; DNA: TGTGCCAGCAGCTTAGGAAACATTGGGTCAGATACGCAGTATTTT; CDR3: CASSLGNIGSDTQYF
V: TRBV7-9; size: few; D: TRBD2; J: TRBJ2-5; DNA: TGTGCCAGCAGCTTATTAGCTGGACTAGCGCGGGAGACCCAGTACTTC; CDR3: CASSLLAGLARETQYF
V: TRBV7-9; size: many; D: TRBD2; J: TRBJ2-7; DNA: TGTGCCAGCAGCCTCAGCGGGGGAACATACGAGCAGTACTTC; CDR3: CASSLSGGTYEQYF
V: TRBV29-1; size: few; D: NA; J: TRBJ1-1; DNA: TGCAGCGTTGCCCGGGGTGACACTGAAGCTTTCTTT; CDR3: CSVARGDTEAFF
V: TRBV4-1; size: NA; D: NA; J: TRBJ2-4; DNA: TGCGCCAGCAGCCTGGGACTCGCCCTCTCCATCAAAAACATTCAGTACTTC; CDR3: CASSLGLALSIKNIQYF
V: TRBV28; size: many; D: TRBD2; J: TRBJ2-1; DNA: TGTGCCAGCAGTGCCCTACTAGCGCCGACGGTCAATGAGCAGTTCTTC; CDR3: CASSALLAPTVNEQFF
V: TRBV29-1; size: NA; D: NA; J: TRBJ2-2; DNA: TGCAGCGCTCAGGGGTGGAACACCGGGGAGCTGTTTTTT; CDR3: CSAQGWNTGELFF
V: TRBV3-1; size: NA; D: NA; J: TRBJ1-5; DNA: TGTGCCAGCAGCCAAGCTTTCTCAGGCAATCAGCCCCAGCATTTT; CDR3: CASSQAFSGNQPQHF
V: TRBV6-6; size: few; D: TRBD2; J: TRBJ2-7; DNA: TGTGCCAGCAGTGGCAGGACTAGCGGACTCTACGAGCAGTACTTC; CDR3: CASSGRTSGLYEQYF
V: TRBV5-6; size: few; D: NA; J: TRBJ2-1; DNA: TGTGCCAGCAGGGACATAACCTACAATGAGCAGTTCTTC; CDR3: CASRDITYNEQFF
V: TRBV28; size: NA; D: TRBD1; J: TRBJ2-7; DNA: TGTGCCAGCTGTTCCCGGGACAGTTCCTACGAGCAGTACTTC; CDR3: CASCSRDSSYEQYF
V: TRBV6-1; size: many; D: TRBD1; J: TRBJ1-3; DNA: TGTGCCAGCAGTGAGCTCCGGGACAGCCCCGAGGCGGGATATTTT; CDR3: CASSELRDSPEAGYF
V: TRBV10-3; size: many; D: NA; J: TRBJ1-5; DNA: TGTGCCACACTTAAAGACCTTAACCAGCCCCAGCATTTT; CDR3: CATLKDLNQPQHF
V: TRBV10-3; size: few; D: TRBD1; J: TRBJ2-6; DNA: TGTGCCATCAATGCGGGGACAGGGGACTCTGGGGCCAACGTCCTGACTTTC; CDR3: CAINAGTGDSGANVLTF
V: TRBV29-1; size: NA; D: NA; J: TRBJ2-7; DNA: TGCAGCGTTGAACAGAACTCCTACGAGCAGTACTTC; CDR3: CSVEQNSYEQYF
V: TRBV19; size: few; D: NA; J: TRBJ1-5; DNA: TGTGCCAGTAGCTCCGACAGGAGATTACAGCCCCAGCATTTT; CDR3: CASSSDRRLQPQHF
V: TRBV9; size: many; D: NA; J: TRBJ1-2; DNA: TGTGCCAGCAGCCCCGCGGCCGGGAGGGCTGGCTATGGCTACACCTTC; CDR3: CASSPAAGRAGYGYTF
V: TRBV11-2; size: few; D: TRBD1; J: TRBJ1-1; DNA: TGTGCCAGCAGCCTGGGGGAGACAGGGTGGGACACTGAAGCTTTCTTT; CDR3: CASSLGETGWDTEAFF
V: TRBV2; size: medium-sized; D: NA; J: TRBJ2-1; DNA: TGTGCCAGCAGTGGGAGGGACCTACGATTACGGGATGAGCAGTTCTTC; CDR3: CASSGRDLRLRDEQFF